This is a list of T cell receptor beta chains from one sample in a study of T cell changes during pregnancy in multiple sclerosis. Sequencing was performed with immunoSEQ multiplex PCR; in TCRdb, only in-frame clones are kept and a portion is missing. Here the sample spans roughly 88,000 clones, more than 85% being singletons. Source: peripheral blood, taken in the first trimester of pregnancy. All receptors come from a female donor with multiple sclerosis, enrolled in a pregnancy study. CDR3s include the opening cysteine and the closing phenylalanine or tryptophan. A D gene is named only where the DNA matches it firmly. Rows may omit the clone size; those that give it use once, few, many or a size class.

D gene,clone size,J gene,V gene,CDR3 protein,CDR3 DNA
TRBD1,NA,TRBJ1-1,TRBV28,CASSRGQGAWGTEAFF,TGTGCCAGCAGCCGGGGACAGGGGGCTTGGGGCACTGAAGCTTTCTTT
TRBD1,NA,TRBJ2-7,TRBV14,CASRGTDYEQYF,TGTGCCAGCAGAGGGACAGACTACGAGCAGTACTTC
NA,NA,TRBJ2-7,TRBV6-1,CASSEAGGEQYF,TGTGCCAGCAGTGAAGCGGGGGGAGAGCAGTACTTC
NA,NA,TRBJ1-2,TRBV7-9,CASSLDLGAVNYGYTF,TGTGCCAGCAGCTTAGATCTGGGAGCTGTTAACTATGGCTACACCTTC
TRBD2,NA,TRBJ2-1,TRBV7-9,CASSSRTSVGEQFF,TGTGCCAGCAGCTCTAGGACTAGCGTGGGTGAGCAGTTCTTC
NA,once,TRBJ2-2,TRBV14,CASTELGRTGELFF,TGTGCCAGCACAGAGCTAGGTCGCACCGGGGAGCTGTTTTTT
NA,NA,TRBJ1-3,TRBV6-1,CASSIGNTIYF,TGTGCCAGCAGCATTGGAAACACCATATATTTT
NA,once,TRBJ2-7,TRBV29-1,CSGTDGGSYEQYF,TGCAGCGGAACGGACGGAGGATCCTACGAGCAGTACTTC
TRBD2,NA,TRBJ2-2,TRBV2,CASRIAGVVTGELFF,TGTGCCAGCAGAATAGCGGGAGTGGTCACCGGGGAGCTGTTTTTT
TRBD1,NA,TRBJ1-2,TRBV7-8,CASSLRQGAPGGYTF,TGTGCCAGCAGCCTGAGACAGGGGGCACCGGGCGGCTACACCTTC
NA,once,TRBJ1-3,TRBV28,CASMGWGVRAGNTIYF,TGTGCCAGCATGGGCTGGGGAGTTCGAGCAGGAAACACCATATATTTT
NA,NA,TRBJ2-7,TRBV7-2,CASSPRSWEFPHEQYF,TGTGCCAGCAGCCCCCGCTCTTGGGAGTTCCCCCACGAGCAGTACTTC
TRBD1,NA,TRBJ1-1,TRBV5-8,CASSSHRGNTEAFF,TGTGCCAGCAGCTCCCACAGGGGAAACACTGAAGCTTTCTTT
NA,NA,TRBJ1-1,TRBV15,CATRPHGGLNTEAFF,TGTGCCACCAGACCCCACGGCGGCTTGAACACTGAAGCTTTCTTT
NA,NA,TRBJ1-1,TRBV6-1,CASGEKAGGGTEAFF,TGTGCCAGTGGGGAGAAGGCGGGAGGCGGCACTGAAGCTTTCTTT
TRBD1,NA,TRBJ2-2,TRBV6-5,CASSFQGQGPTGELFF,TGTGCCAGCAGTTTTCAGGGACAGGGACCCACCGGGGAGCTGTTTTTT
TRBD1,NA,TRBJ1-1,TRBV30,CAWSGPTGIGSNTEAFF,TGTGCCTGGAGTGGCCCGACAGGGATTGGTAGCAACACTGAAGCTTTCTTT
NA,NA,TRBJ1-2,TRBV27,CASSSSGLYGYTF,TGTGCCAGCAGTTCGTCAGGGCTCTATGGCTACACCTTC
NA,once,TRBJ1-2,TRBV27,CASRSFYGYTF,TGTGCCAGCAGGAGTTTCTATGGCTACACCTTC
NA,NA,TRBJ2-7,TRBV7-2,CASSLLGEREQYF,TGTGCCAGCAGCTTATTGGGAGAGAGGGAGCAGTACTTC
NA,NA,TRBJ1-2,TRBV6-5,CASSYTREGYGYTF,TGTGCCAGCAGTTACACCAGGGAGGGCTATGGCTACACCTTC
TRBD1,NA,TRBJ1-1,TRBV5-1,CASSFNRGMVTEAFF,TGCGCCAGCAGCTTCAACAGGGGTATGGTCACTGAAGCTTTCTTT
NA,NA,TRBJ1-5,TRBV28,CASSQTPRQEGGLHQPQHF,TGTGCCAGCAGCCAAACTCCTAGACAGGAAGGAGGTCTCCATCAGCCCCAGCATTTT
NA,once,TRBJ1-2,TRBV4-1,CASSQESTGRGYTF,TGCGCCAGCAGCCAAGAGAGCACAGGTAGAGGCTACACCTTC
NA,NA,TRBJ2-2,TRBV21-1,CASSKVQGAPNTGELFF,TGTGCCAGCAGCAAAGTACAGGGGGCGCCGAACACCGGGGAGCTGTTTTTT
TRBD2,NA,TRBJ2-1,TRBV9,CASSVGTSGRYEQFF,TGTGCCAGCAGCGTAGGGACTAGCGGGAGGTATGAGCAGTTCTTC
NA,NA,TRBJ1-6,TRBV9,CASSVGSSYNSPLHF,TGTGCCAGCAGCGTGGGGAGCTCCTATAATTCACCCCTCCACTTT
TRBD1,NA,TRBJ1-1,TRBV5-6,CASSSGGTTEAFF,TGTGCCAGCAGCTCAGGGGGAACGACTGAAGCTTTCTTT
TRBD1,NA,TRBJ2-7,TRBV18,CASSPATGGSEQYF,TGTGCCAGCTCACCGGCGACAGGGGGCTCCGAGCAGTACTTC
TRBD1,NA,TRBJ1-4,TRBV4-1,CASSQTTGLNEKLFF,TGCGCCAGCAGCCAAACGACAGGGCTAAATGAAAAACTGTTTTTT
NA,NA,TRBJ1-2,TRBV7-2,CASSTFDRYYGYTF,TGTGCCAGCAGTACATTCGACAGGTACTATGGCTACACCTTC
TRBD2,NA,TRBJ2-1,TRBV5-1,CASAGAGYNEQFF,TGCGCCAGTGCGGGAGCGGGGTACAATGAGCAGTTCTTC
NA,few,TRBJ2-7,TRBV2,CASRFRVGSYEQYF,TGTGCCAGCAGATTCCGGGTAGGCTCCTACGAGCAGTACTTC
NA,NA,TRBJ1-3,TRBV18,CASSPSFGTASGNTIYF,TGTGCCAGCTCACCGTCCTTCGGCACAGCCTCTGGAAACACCATATATTTT
NA,NA,TRBJ1-2,TRBV19,CASRGGATTFYGYTF,TGTGCCAGTAGAGGGGGAGCGACCACCTTCTATGGCTACACCTTC
NA,NA,TRBJ1-1,TRBV5-4,CASRSALLPMNTEAFF,TGTGCCAGCAGGTCCGCACTCCTGCCCATGAACACTGAAGCTTTCTTT
NA,NA,TRBJ2-7,TRBV5-1,CASSLSTEQYF,TGCGCCAGCAGCCTCTCTACCGAGCAGTACTTC
NA,NA,TRBJ1-5,TRBV7-8,CASSLRSRREEHF,TGTGCCAGCAGCTTAAGGTCCCGCAGGGAGGAGCATTTT
NA,once,TRBJ2-3,TRBV5-6,CASSRKPATQYF,TGTGCCAGCAGCCGTAAGCCTGCTACGCAGTATTTT
TRBD1,NA,TRBJ1-2,TRBV18,CASSPRAGGHGYTF,TGTGCCAGCTCACCACGGGCAGGGGGCCATGGCTACACCTTC
NA,NA,TRBJ1-3,TRBV28,CATELGNTIYF,TGTGCCACCGAGCTGGGAAACACCATATATTTT
TRBD1,NA,TRBJ2-7,TRBV29-1,CSVNDRANYEQYF,TGCAGCGTTAATGACAGGGCAAACTACGAGCAGTACTTC
TRBD2,NA,TRBJ2-7,TRBV7-2,CASSLGTSVLEQYF,TGTGCCAGCAGCCTGGGGACTAGCGTCCTAGAGCAGTACTTC
TRBD2,NA,TRBJ2-1,TRBV18,CASSTGAGGYNEQFF,TGTGCCAGCTCGACCGGAGCCGGGGGGTACAATGAGCAGTTCTTC
TRBD2,NA,TRBJ2-1,TRBV5-1,CASSATSGIEQFF,TGCGCCAGCAGCGCGACTAGCGGGATTGAGCAGTTCTTC
NA,NA,TRBJ1-3,TRBV10-3,CATKDNLGNTIYF,TGTGCCACCAAGGACAATCTGGGAAACACCATATATTTT
TRBD1,few,TRBJ1-1,TRBV10-1,CASSDLGTGNTEAFF,TGCGCCAGCAGCGACCTTGGGACAGGGAACACTGAAGCTTTCTTT
TRBD1,NA,TRBJ1-1,TRBV28,CASWTGVNTEAFF,TGTGCCAGCTGGACAGGGGTGAACACTGAAGCTTTCTTT
NA,NA,TRBJ1-2,TRBV5-4,CASSLSRVGGGGYTF,TGTGCCAGCAGCTTGTCAAGGGTTGGGGGAGGGGGCTACACCTTC
TRBD2,NA,TRBJ2-1,TRBV28,CASSPPGGYYNEQFF,TGTGCCAGCAGTCCCCCGGGGGGATATTACAATGAGCAGTTCTTC
NA,NA,TRBJ2-2,TRBV12-5,CASGLVTGTNTGELFF,TGTGCTAGTGGTTTAGTGACGGGTACGAACACCGGGGAGCTGTTTTTT
NA,once,TRBJ2-7,TRBV11-2,CASSLGLGGRDEQYF,TGTGCCAGCAGCTTAGGATTGGGGGGTAGGGACGAGCAGTACTTC
NA,NA,TRBJ2-1,TRBV19,CASIASGPYNEQFF,TGTGCCAGTATAGCGAGCGGACCCTACAATGAGCAGTTCTTC
TRBD2,NA,TRBJ2-1,TRBV5-6,CASSPWTSGTYNEQFF,TGTGCCAGCAGCCCGTGGACTAGCGGGACCTACAATGAGCAGTTCTTC
NA,NA,TRBJ1-5,TRBV6-1,CASRQENSNQPQHF,TGTGCCAGCAGGCAGGAAAATAGCAATCAGCCCCAGCATTTT
TRBD1,NA,TRBJ1-1,TRBV9,CASTVTGTGEAFF,TGTGCCAGCACCGTAACCGGGACAGGGGAAGCTTTCTTT
NA,NA,TRBJ2-3,TRBV19,CASSIGRGIPTQYF,TGTGCCAGTAGTATAGGCCGAGGGATCCCTACGCAGTATTTT
NA,NA,TRBJ2-4,TRBV5-1,CASSLAEGLAKNIQYF,TGCGCCAGCAGCTTGGCGGAGGGATTAGCCAAAAACATTCAGTACTTC